Presented here are 8 T cell receptor beta chains from one specimen sequenced in a study of T cells after yellow fever vaccination. TCRdb processed the 5' RACE reads anew with MiXCR; each CDR3 protein has one entry. Of 300,000 to 350,000 distinct CDR3 sequences in the sample, around 4.5% were seen once. The material sequenced was PBMCs, taken 15 days after the yellow fever booster vaccination. All receptors come from a man younger than 35 who received the YFV17D yellow fever vaccine.

The table lists this clonotype with many counts. The CDR3 nucleotides read TGTGCCAGCAGTTACTCGGCGGGGGGGTACGAGCAGTACTTC. Protein product: CASSYSAGGYEQYF. This sequence joins TRBV6-5 and TRBJ2-7, with TRBD2 matching 9 bases. The trim removed 0 bases at V and 4 bases at J, leaving 1 base unmatched. Germline CDR1 reads MNHEY; CDR2 reads SVGAGI. The CDR3 consists of 14 residues.

V and J are TRBV6-6 and TRBJ2-2, with D possibly called TRBD1 or TRBD2 (5 bases each). V lost 6 bases and J 1 base, leaving 15 bases between the germline ends. The CDR3 runs to 16 residues. CDR1 and CDR2 from the germline V gene are MNHNY and SVGAGI (reference sequence). CDR3 DNA: TGTGCCAGCAGGAAAACCGGGACGGGGAACACCGGGGAGCTGTTTTTT. Translation gives CASRKTGTGNTGELFF.

The chain has TRBV27 and TRBJ1-5; no definite D call. V gave up 8 bases and J gave up 0 bases, with 8 bases separating them. The germline CDR1 and CDR2 sequences are MNHEY and SMNVEV (reference sequence). The CDR3 has 13 amino acids. In DNA form, the CDR3 reads TGTGCCAGCGGGAGTTATAGCAATCAGCCCCAGCATTTT. It encodes CASGSYSNQPQHF.

This clonotype was observed a few times. The chain is built from TRBV27 and TRBJ2-7, with no clear D. Trimming stripped 7 bases from V and 2 bases from J, with 18 bases between. This CDR3 comprises 15 residues. Germline assignment: CDR1 MNHEY and CDR2 SMNVEV (reference sequence). The CDR3 bases are TGTGCCAGCAAAGAAGGGAATGTCCCAGCCTACGAGCAGTACTTC. Its protein is CASKEGNVPAYEQYF.

This clonotype was seen more than once but under ten times. V gene TRBV15 combines with J gene TRBJ1-1; D not certain. V was clipped by 0 bases and J by 3 bases, with 8 bases between them. In germline, CDR1 is LNHNV, CDR2 YYDKDF (reference sequence). The CDR3 covers 14 residues. In DNA form, the CDR3 reads TGTGCCACCAGCAGAGATTTTGGGGACACTGAAGCTTTCTTT. Amino acid sequence: CATSRDFGDTEAFF.

This clonotype has a count of ten or more. The chain employs TRBV10-2 and TRBJ1-3; D is unresolved. V shed 6 bases and J shed 0 bases, with 0 bases lying between them. Germline CDR1 reads WSHSY; CDR2 reads SAAADI. The length of the CDR3 is 11 residues. The CDR3 sequence is CASSSGNTIYF. In DNA form, the CDR3 reads TGCGCCAGCAGCTCTGGAAACACCATATATTTT.

The chain couples TRBV2 to TRBJ1-4; TRBD1 might be the D (6 bases). The V gene's germline CDR1 is SNHLY and CDR2 FYNNEI. The CDR3 has 13 amino acids. V gave up 6 bases and J gave up 7 bases, with 12 bases separating them. The CDR3 DNA sequence: TGTGCCAGCAGGGGGGGCGAGGCTGAAAAACTGTTTTTT. It is translated as CASRGGEAEKLFF.

In regard to this clonotype: A much larger clone lies one base from this, so it may be a read error. The gene calls are TRBV5-1 and TRBJ1-5, with 7 bases that match TRBD1. CDR1 and CDR2 (germline): SGHRS, YFSETQ. This CDR3 contains 16 residues. The CDR3 spells CASRLDPGTDNQPQHF. The CDR3 nucleotides read TGCGCCAGCAGGTTGGACCCCGGGACAGACAATCAGCCCCAGCATTTT. Variable domain in full (rest from reference TRBV5-1 and TRBJ1-5): KAGVTQTPRYLIKTRGQQVTLSCSPISGHRSVSWYQQTPGQGLQFLFEYFSETQRNKGNFPGRFSGRQFSNSRSEMNVSTLELGDSALYLCASRLDPGTDNQPQHFGDGTRLSIL.